The entry below describes one TCR beta chain. Antigen specificity is unknown. These data belong to a study of blood T cells in healthy people across ages. Primed by a sample-barcoded 5' primer and a J-beta primer mix, a second PCR proceeded for roughly 6 to 12 cycles. Using its own MiXCR run on the 5' RACE reads, TCRdb lists one record per CDR3 protein. Of approximately 900,000 distinct CDR3 sequences listed, approximately 32% are singletons. Germline lookup yields CDR1 LNHDA and CDR2 SQIVND (reference sequence). The CDR3 covers 13 residues. Trimming cost V 5 bases and J 3 bases, with 10 bases left between them. Study-wide points: It was not possible, with unsorted PBMCs, to conclusively compare naive and antigen-experienced cells.

This sample also belongs to another study, concerning T cells of mothers and their children. That work contributes: The study sampled a few healthy Caucasian mothers and their six children. A second PCR was performed with the M1S primer. This primer added sample barcodes and 2-4 random nucleotides.

The chain is built from TRBV19 and TRBJ1-2; D not resolved. This TCR was sampled from a woman in her 40s in good health. Input material: blood. The CDR3 DNA reads TGTGCCAGTAGTGTAGGATGGGACTATGGCTACACCTTC. Its translation: CASSVGWDYGYTF.